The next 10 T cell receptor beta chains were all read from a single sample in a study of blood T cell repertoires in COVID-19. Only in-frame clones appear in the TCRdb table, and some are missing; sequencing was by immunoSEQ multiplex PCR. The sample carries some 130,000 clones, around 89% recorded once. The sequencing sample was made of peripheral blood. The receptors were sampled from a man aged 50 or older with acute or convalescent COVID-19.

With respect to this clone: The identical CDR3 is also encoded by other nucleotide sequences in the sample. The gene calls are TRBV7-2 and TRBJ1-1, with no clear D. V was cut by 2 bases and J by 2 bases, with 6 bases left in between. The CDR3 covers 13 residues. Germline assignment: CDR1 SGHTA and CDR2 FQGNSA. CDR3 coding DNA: TGTGCCAGCAGCTTAAACAGAAACACTGAAGCTTTCTTT. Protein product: CASSLNRNTEAFF.

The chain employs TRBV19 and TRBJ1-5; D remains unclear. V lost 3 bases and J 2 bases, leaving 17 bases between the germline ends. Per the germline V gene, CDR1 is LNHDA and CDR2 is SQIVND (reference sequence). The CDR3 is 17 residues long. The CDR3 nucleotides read TGTGCCAGTAGTATTTGGGCAGGCCGCGATGGCAATCAGCCCCAGCATTTT. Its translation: CASSIWAGRDGNQPQHF.

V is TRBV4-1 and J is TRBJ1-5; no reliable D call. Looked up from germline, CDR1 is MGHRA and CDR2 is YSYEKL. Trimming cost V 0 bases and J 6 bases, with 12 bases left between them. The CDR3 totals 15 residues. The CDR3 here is CASSQERVGRQPQHF. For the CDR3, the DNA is TGCGCCAGCAGCCAAGAACGGGTCGGCCGTCAGCCCCAGCATTTT.

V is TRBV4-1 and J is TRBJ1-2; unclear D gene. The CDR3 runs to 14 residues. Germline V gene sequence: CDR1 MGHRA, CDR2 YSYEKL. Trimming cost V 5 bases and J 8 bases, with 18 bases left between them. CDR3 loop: CASSTLPVEGGYTF. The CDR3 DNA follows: TGCGCCAGCAGCACACTCCCGGTGGAGGGAGGCTACACCTTC.

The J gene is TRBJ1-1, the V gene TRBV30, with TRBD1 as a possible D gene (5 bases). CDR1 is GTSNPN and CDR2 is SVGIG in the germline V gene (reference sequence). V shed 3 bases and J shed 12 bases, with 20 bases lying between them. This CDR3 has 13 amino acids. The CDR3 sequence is CAWSQRRPGMTFF. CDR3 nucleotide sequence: TGTGCCTGGAGCCAACGAAGGCCAGGGATGACTTTCTTT.

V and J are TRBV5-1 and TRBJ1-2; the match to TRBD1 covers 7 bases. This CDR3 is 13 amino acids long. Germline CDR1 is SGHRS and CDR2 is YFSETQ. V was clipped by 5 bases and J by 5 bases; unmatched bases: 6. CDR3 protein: CASRNTGDYGYTF. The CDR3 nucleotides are TGCGCCAGCAGGAATACAGGGGATTATGGCTACACCTTC.

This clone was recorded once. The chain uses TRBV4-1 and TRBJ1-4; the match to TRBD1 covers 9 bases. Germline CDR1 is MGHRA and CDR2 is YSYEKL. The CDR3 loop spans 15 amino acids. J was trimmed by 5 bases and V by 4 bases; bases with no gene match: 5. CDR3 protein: CASSRDGTGNEKLFF. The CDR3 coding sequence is TGCGCCAGCAGCCGAGACGGGACAGGGAATGAAAAACTGTTTTTT.

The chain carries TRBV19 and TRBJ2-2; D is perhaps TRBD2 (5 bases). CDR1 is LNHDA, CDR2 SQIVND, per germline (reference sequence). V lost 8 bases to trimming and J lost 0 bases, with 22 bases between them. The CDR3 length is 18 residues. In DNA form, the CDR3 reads TGTGCCAGTGCTACTTTGGGTTTCGGGGTCGCGAACACCGGGGAGCTGTTTTTT. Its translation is CASATLGFGVANTGELFF.

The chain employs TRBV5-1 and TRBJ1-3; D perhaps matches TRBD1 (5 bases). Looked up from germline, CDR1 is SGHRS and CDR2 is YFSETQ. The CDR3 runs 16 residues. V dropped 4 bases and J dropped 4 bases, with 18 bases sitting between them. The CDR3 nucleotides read TGCGCCAGCAGCCCTGGGTCGGGGGACCCAGGAAACACCATATATTTT. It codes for CASSPGSGDPGNTIYF.

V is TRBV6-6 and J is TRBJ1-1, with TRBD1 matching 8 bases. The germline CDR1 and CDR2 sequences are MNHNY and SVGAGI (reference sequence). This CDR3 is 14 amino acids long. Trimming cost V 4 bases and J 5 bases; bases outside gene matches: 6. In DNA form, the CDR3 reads TGTGCCAGCAGTTCTAGACAGGGGTGGACTGAAGCTTTCTTT. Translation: CASSSRQGWTEAFF.